These 10 T cell receptor beta chains share one sample of origin, sequenced in a study of T cell changes during pregnancy in multiple sclerosis. Produced via immunoSEQ multiplex PCR; TCRdb's table is partial and in-frame only. Here the sample spans about 50,000 clones, over 80% being singletons. Here the sequenced sample was CD8+ T cells from peripheral blood mononuclear cells, taken after pregnancy. The receptors stem from a female donor with multiple sclerosis, enrolled in a pregnancy study.

This clone has only one observation. The chain has TRBV4-2 and TRBJ2-5; 9 nucleotides match TRBD2. The ends lost 3 bases at V and 4 bases at J; junction bases unmatched: 12. CDR3 length: 17 amino acids. The germline V gene encodes CDR1 LGHNA and CDR2 YNFKEQ. Here the CDR3 reads CASSQTVAGEGGETQYF. In nucleotides, the CDR3 is TGTGCCAGCAGCCAGACCGTAGCGGGGGAGGGGGGAGAGACCCAGTACTTC.

The chain combines TRBV6-1 with TRBJ1-1, with D unresolved. This CDR3 is built from 13 residues. The V end lost 10 bases, the J end lost 3 bases, and 15 bases lay between the germline ends. Germline CDR1 is MNHNS and CDR2 is SASEGT. The CDR3 DNA follows: TGTGCCACCCCGGGTCCGGGGTACACTGAAGCTTTCTTT. Translation: CATPGPGYTEAFF.

The gene calls are TRBV9 and TRBJ1-6; D is unresolved. The CDR3 covers 15 residues. Germline CDR1 is SGDLS and CDR2 is YYNGEE. V was cut by 1 base and J by 5 bases, with 10 bases left in between. CDR3: CASSVSPADNSPLHF. The DNA for the CDR3 is TGTGCCAGCAGCGTAAGTCCAGCGGATAATTCACCCCTCCACTTT. Using reference TRBV9 and TRBJ1-6 for the parts outside the CDR3, the full variable domain is DSGVTQTPKHLITATGQRVTLRCSPRSGDLSVYWYQQSLDQGLQFLIQYYNGEERAKGNILERFSAQQFPDLHSELNLSSLELGDSALYFCASSVSPADNSPLHFGNGTRLTVT.

V gene TRBV9 combines with J gene TRBJ1-4, with D possibly matching TRBD1 (6 bases). Germline CDR1 SGDLS, CDR2 YYNGEE. CDR3 size: 12 residues. Trimming stripped 10 bases from V and 7 bases from J, with 14 bases between. The CDR3 region has the DNA TGTGCCCTAGAGGGGGGGTGTGAAAAACTGTTTTTT. Translating it yields CALEGGCEKLFF.

V and J are TRBV5-4 and TRBJ1-2; D remains ambiguous. Looked up from germline, CDR1 is SGHNT and CDR2 is YYREEE (reference sequence). The ends were cut back, 7 bases at V and 5 bases at J, with 21 bases in the middle. The CDR3 is 15 residues long. The CDR3 DNA follows: TGTGCCAGCGTACACCAAGAACAGCGCGGGTATGGCTACACCTTC. Amino acids: CASVHQEQRGYGYTF.

The gene calls are TRBV10-3 and TRBJ2-3; 8 bases are shared with TRBD2. V trimming: 4 bases; J trimming: 0 bases; junction bases outside the gene matches: 3. CDR1 ENHRY and CDR2 SYGVKD come from the germline V gene. This CDR3 spans 15 amino acids. For the CDR3, the DNA is TGTGCCATCAGTGGACTAGCGACTAGCACAGATACGCAGTATTTT. This sequence encodes CAISGLATSTDTQYF.

This chain connects TRBV5-1 to TRBJ2-3; the match to TRBD2 covers 8 bases. Germline lookup yields CDR1 SGHRS and CDR2 YFSETQ. The CDR3 is 16 amino acids. V was pared by 0 bases and J by 5 bases, with 8 bases of the junction left unmatched. CDR3 bases: TGCGCCAGCAGCTTGGGGGCGGGGGGCCGTGGAGATACGCAGTATTTT. It specifies CASSLGAGGRGDTQYF.

The V call is TRBV7-6, the J call TRBJ2-7; D may be TRBD1 (5 bases). V was pared by 4 bases and J by 8 bases, with 9 bases between. This CDR3 is built from 11 residues. Per the germline V gene, CDR1 is SGHVS and CDR2 is FNYEAQ. The CDR3: CASSSDSQQYF. The CDR3 nucleotides read TGTGCCAGCAGCTCCGACAGCCAGCAGTACTTC. Drawing the rest from reference TRBV7-6 and TRBJ2-7, the complete variable domain is GAGVSQSPRYKVTKRGQDVALRCDPISGHVSLYWYRQALGQGPEFLTYFNYEAQQDKSGLPNDRFSAERPEGSISTLTIQRTEQRDSAMYRCASSSDSQQYFGPGTRLTVT.

The rearrangement joins TRBV13 to TRBJ2-1; tentative D call: TRBD1 (5 bases). V was shortened by 6 bases and J by 5 bases, with 8 bases between the two germline ends. The CDR3 length is 12 residues. Germline loops: CDR1 PRHDT, CDR2 FYEKMQ (reference sequence). The CDR3 loop is CASRVGDNEQFF. The CDR3 nucleotides are TGTGCCAGCAGAGTAGGGGACAATGAGCAGTTCTTC. Filled out from reference TRBV13 and TRBJ2-1, the complete variable domain reads AAGVIQSPRHLIKEKRETATLKCYPIPRHDTVYWYQQGPGQDPQFLISFYEKMQSDKGSIPDRFSAQQFSDYHSELNMSSLELGDSALYFCASRVGDNEQFFGPGTRLTVL.

V gene TRBV30 combines with J gene TRBJ1-2; D is undetermined. This CDR3 has 10 amino acids. Germline V lookup: CDR1 GTSNPN, CDR2 SVGIG (reference sequence). V lost 5 bases to trimming and J lost 5 bases, with 6 bases between them. CDR3 sequence (DNA): TGTGCCTGGGAGAGTTATGGCTACACCTTC. Protein product: CAWESYGYTF.